Listed below are T cell receptor beta chains from one sample, sequenced in a study of shared T cell receptors in the human thymus. The protocol was immunoSEQ multiplex PCR, while the TCRdb copy is restricted to in-frame clones and leaves out a portion. The repertoire has hundreds of thousands of clones, about 90% of them found once; the top ten carry approximately 0.0097%. These data were also filed under a second study, of human thymus T cells.

The specimen was thymocytes. These receptors were obtained from a boy under two years old with a congenital heart defect. Each CDR3 is given with its conserved first and last residue. A D gene is named only where the DNA matches it firmly. Not all rows give a size; the values are once, few, many and, for expanded clones, a class.

J gene: TRBJ2-7
V gene: TRBV9
D gene: TRBD1
clone size: NA
CDR3 protein: CASSVAGTGIYEQYF
CDR3 DNA: TGTGCCAGCAGCGTAGCCGGGACAGGGATCTACGAGCAGTACTTC

J gene: TRBJ2-1
V gene: TRBV6-5
D gene: NA
clone size: NA
CDR3 protein: CASSYVAATYNEQFF
CDR3 DNA: TGTGCCAGCAGTTACGTTGCGGCCACCTACAATGAGCAGTTCTTC

J gene: TRBJ1-5
V gene: TRBV6-6
D gene: NA
clone size: NA
CDR3 protein: CASRPPAGGNQPQHF
CDR3 DNA: TGTGCCAGCAGGCCCCCGGCGGGGGGCAATCAGCCCCAGCATTTT

J gene: TRBJ1-5
V gene: TRBV14
D gene: NA
clone size: NA
CDR3 protein: CASSQDYGYQPQHF
CDR3 DNA: TGTGCCAGCAGCCAAGATTACGGGTATCAGCCCCAGCATTTT

J gene: TRBJ1-2
V gene: TRBV19
D gene: NA
clone size: once
CDR3 protein: CASSPYSLNYGYTF
CDR3 DNA: TGTGCCAGTAGTCCGTACAGCTTGAACTATGGCTACACCTTC

J gene: TRBJ1-3
V gene: TRBV28
D gene: NA
clone size: NA
CDR3 protein: CASSPVGNTIYF
CDR3 DNA: TGTGCCAGCAGCCCTGTTGGAAACACCATATATTTT

J gene: TRBJ2-5
V gene: TRBV28
D gene: NA
clone size: NA
CDR3 protein: CASSHKRPAQETQYF
CDR3 DNA: TGTGCCAGCAGCCATAAGAGGCCAGCCCAAGAGACCCAGTACTTC

J gene: TRBJ2-7
V gene: TRBV20-1
D gene: NA
clone size: NA
CDR3 protein: CSDFGAYEQYF
CDR3 DNA: TGCAGTGATTTCGGGGCCTACGAGCAGTACTTC

J gene: TRBJ2-5
V gene: TRBV6-6
D gene: TRBD1
clone size: NA
CDR3 protein: CASSFGQGGVFETQYF
CDR3 DNA: TGTGCCAGCAGCTTCGGACAGGGGGGTGTATTTGAGACCCAGTACTTC

J gene: TRBJ2-7
V gene: TRBV25-1
D gene: TRBD2
clone size: NA
CDR3 protein: CASSEYLAGVGYEQYF
CDR3 DNA: TGTGCCAGCAGTGAATACTTAGCGGGAGTAGGCTACGAGCAGTACTTC

J gene: TRBJ1-4
V gene: TRBV6-1
D gene: NA
clone size: NA
CDR3 protein: CASSEGPQDNEKLFF
CDR3 DNA: TGTGCCAGCAGTGAAGGGCCTCAGGATAATGAAAAACTGTTTTTT

J gene: TRBJ2-7
V gene: TRBV5-1
D gene: NA
clone size: NA
CDR3 protein: CASSLVGVGDEQYF
CDR3 DNA: TGCGCCAGCAGCTTGGTGGGAGTAGGTGACGAGCAGTACTTC

J gene: TRBJ1-1
V gene: TRBV4-1
D gene: NA
clone size: NA
CDR3 protein: CASSQDKFFGDTEAFF
CDR3 DNA: TGCGCCAGCAGCCAAGATAAATTCTTCGGGGACACTGAAGCTTTCTTT

J gene: TRBJ2-7
V gene: TRBV25-1
D gene: NA
clone size: once
CDR3 protein: CASSDKGQFSYEQYF
CDR3 DNA: TGTGCCAGCAGTGATAAAGGACAGTTTTCCTACGAGCAGTACTTC

J gene: TRBJ2-7
V gene: TRBV5-1
D gene: TRBD2
clone size: NA
CDR3 protein: CASSLGLAGDFRASSYEQYF
CDR3 DNA: TGCGCCAGCAGCTTGGGACTAGCGGGAGATTTTAGGGCCAGCTCCTACGAGCAGTACTTC

J gene: TRBJ1-5
V gene: TRBV19
D gene: NA
clone size: NA
CDR3 protein: CASSIIDQPQHF
CDR3 DNA: TGTGCCAGTAGTATCATAGATCAGCCCCAGCATTTT

J gene: TRBJ1-6
V gene: TRBV14
D gene: NA
clone size: few
CDR3 protein: CASSQDARGPLHF
CDR3 DNA: TGTGCCAGCAGCCAAGATGCCAGGGGACCCCTCCACTTT

J gene: TRBJ2-3
V gene: TRBV29-1
D gene: TRBD2
clone size: NA
CDR3 protein: CSVAVSGGQTDTQYF
CDR3 DNA: TGCAGCGTTGCCGTTAGCGGGGGCCAGACAGATACGCAGTATTTT

J gene: TRBJ2-7
V gene: TRBV6-1
D gene: TRBD2
clone size: NA
CDR3 protein: CASSEGHSGLTYEQYF
CDR3 DNA: TGTGCCAGCAGTGAAGGACATTCGGGACTAACCTACGAGCAGTACTTC

J gene: TRBJ2-7
V gene: TRBV29-1
D gene: NA
clone size: NA
CDR3 protein: CSAGGALSYEQYF
CDR3 DNA: TGCAGCGCCGGGGGTGCCCTATCCTACGAGCAGTACTTC

J gene: TRBJ2-7
V gene: TRBV27
D gene: TRBD1
clone size: NA
CDR3 protein: CASSFLLGTGAYEQYF
CDR3 DNA: TGTGCCAGCAGCTTTTTACTGGGGACAGGGGCCTACGAGCAGTACTTC

J gene: TRBJ1-5
V gene: TRBV6-6
D gene: NA
clone size: NA
CDR3 protein: CASSTAPTQPQHF
CDR3 DNA: TGTGCCAGCAGCACAGCACCCACTCAGCCCCAGCATTTT

J gene: TRBJ2-7
V gene: TRBV19
D gene: NA
clone size: NA
CDR3 protein: CASSTGQGEQYF
CDR3 DNA: TGTGCCAGTAGTACGGGTCAGGGCGAGCAGTACTTC

J gene: TRBJ2-3
V gene: TRBV28
D gene: TRBD1
clone size: NA
CDR3 protein: CASSLLDRGSTDTQYF
CDR3 DNA: TGTGCCAGCAGTCTACTGGACAGGGGGAGCACAGATACGCAGTATTTT

J gene: TRBJ2-7
V gene: TRBV19
D gene: TRBD2
clone size: NA
CDR3 protein: CARTGLAGVDYEQYF
CDR3 DNA: TGTGCCAGAACGGGACTAGCGGGAGTTGACTACGAGCAGTACTTC

J gene: TRBJ1-5
V gene: TRBV28
D gene: TRBD1
clone size: NA
CDR3 protein: CASSLPGTDSNQPQHF
CDR3 DNA: TGTGCCAGCAGTTTACCCGGGACAGATAGCAATCAGCCCCAGCATTTT